This T cell receptor (beta chain) was sequenced in a study of blood T cells in healthy people across ages. Germline V lookup: CDR1 SQVTM, CDR2 ANQGSEA. Trimming took 5 bases from V and 6 from J, leaving 10 bases between them. The CDR3 runs to 11 residues. A sample-barcoded 5' primer and a J-beta primer mix were used in a second PCR of roughly 7 to 11 cycles. No fewer than 3 million CDR3-containing paired-end reads came from each sample. TCRdb redid the calling of the 5' RACE reads with MiXCR, one entry per CDR3 protein. The sample contains 800,000 to 950,000 distinct CDR3 sequences, approximately 32% of which appear only once. The data also belong to a second study, concerning T cells of mothers and their children. According to that study: Overlap in related mother-child pairs always slightly exceeded unrelated pairs, never significantly.

This clonotype originated in a woman aged 40-49 years in good health. This sequence joins TRBV29-1 and TRBJ1-2; D gene unclear. Material for sequencing was blood. CDR3 loop: CSVPITHGYTF. The CDR3 DNA sequence: TGCAGCGTTCCGATCACGCATGGCTACACCTTC.